The next 12 T cell receptor beta chains were all read from a single sample in a study of shared clonotypes between healthy human individuals. TCRdb keeps only in-frame clones here, not all; method: immunoSEQ multiplex PCR. The sample holds about 460,000 clones; 75% to 80% are singletons and the top ten take around 12%. The sequencing input was PBMCs. The receptors were sampled from a woman aged 40 to 55 in good health. Some clones in this sample may be carry-over from other donors' samples.

V usage is TRBV28 and J usage is TRBJ2-6, with no clear D. The CDR3 is made up of 16 amino acids. From germline, CDR1 is MDHEN and CDR2 SYDVKM. V lost 2 bases to trimming and J lost 2 bases, with 10 bases between them. The CDR3, as DNA: TGTGCCAGCAGTTTAGGGCCCATAACTGGGGCCAACGTCCTGACTTTC. Translation gives CASSLGPITGANVLTF.

The chain couples TRBV5-1 to TRBJ2-7; 10 bases map to TRBD2. This CDR3 spans 14 amino acids. The V gene end was trimmed by 4 bases and the J gene end by 5 bases; junction bases not matched to a gene: 6. Germline CDR1 reads SGHRS; CDR2 reads YFSETQ. The CDR3 loop is CASSRSGRENEQYF. Written as DNA, the CDR3 is TGCGCCAGCAGCCGGAGCGGGAGGGAGAACGAGCAGTACTTC.

This clone was detected only a few times. A read error likely explains this, since a far larger clone differs by one base. The same CDR3 is also encoded by other DNA sequences in this sample. This chain joins TRBV30 and TRBJ2-3, with D maybe TRBD2 (6 bases). CDR3 size: 12 residues. The germline CDR1 and CDR2 sequences are GTSNPN and SVGIG (reference sequence). The CDR3 loop reads CAWSGSTDTQYF. The CDR3, as DNA: TGTGCCTGGAGCGGGAGCACAGATACGCAGTACTTT.

This chain connects TRBV9 to TRBJ2-1, with a possible D match to TRBD1 (6 bases). CDR1 is SGDLS and CDR2 is YYNGEE in the germline V gene. This CDR3 has 15 amino acids. V was cut by 5 bases and J by 0 bases, with 12 bases left in between. CDR3 in amino acids: CASSGQSRSYNEQFF. DNA of the CDR3: TGTGCCAGCAGTGGACAGTCCCGCTCCTACAATGAGCAGTTCTTC.

The V gene is TRBV5-1, the J gene TRBJ2-2; maybe TRBD1 (6 bases). Per the germline V gene, CDR1 is SGHRS and CDR2 is YFSETQ. The CDR3 is 15 amino acids. V was cut by 0 bases and J by 3 bases, with 9 bases left in between. The CDR3 is CASSLGQVDTGELFF. The CDR3 DNA follows: TGCGCCAGCAGCTTGGGACAGGTTGACACCGGGGAGCTGTTTTTT.

This clone was seen ten or more times. The V gene is TRBV7-8, the J gene TRBJ2-7; perhaps TRBD2 as D (6 bases). In germline, CDR1 is SGHVS, CDR2 FQNEAQ. The CDR3 contains 15 residues. Trimming stripped 1 base from V and 1 base from J, with 11 bases between. CDR3 bases: TGTGCCAGCAGCTTAGGACTAGAAGGGTCCTACGAGCAGTACTTC. Translation gives CASSLGLEGSYEQYF.

A note on this clone: Given a far larger clone just one base away, this is likely a sequencing read error. Within the sample, other DNA sequences also encode this same CDR3. This chain links TRBV28 with TRBJ2-7; possibly TRBD1 for D (6 bases). V was pared by 6 bases and J by 4 bases, with 10 bases between. CDR1 MDHEN and CDR2 SYDVKM come from the germline V gene. This CDR3 comprises 12 residues. In DNA form, the CDR3 reads TGTGCCAGCAGGAAACAGGGATACGAGCAGTACTTC. The encoded protein is CASRKQGYEQYF.

This clone was counted at least ten times. V is TRBV2 and J is TRBJ2-3; 9 nucleotides agree with TRBD2. Germline V gene sequence: CDR1 SNHLY, CDR2 FYNNEI. V lost 8 bases to trimming and J lost 2 bases; unmatched junction nucleotides: 8. The CDR3 consists of 15 residues. Written as DNA, the CDR3 is TGTGCCAGCCGCGAGCGGGAGGCAACCACAGATACGCAGTATTTT. Translation: CASREREATTDTQYF.

Note on this clone: A read error is possible here, since a much larger clone lies one base away. Different DNA sequences within this sample yield the same CDR3. This rearrangement joins TRBV7-3 to TRBJ1-6; 8 positions match TRBD1. Germline assignment: CDR1 SGHTA and CDR2 FQGTGA. The CDR3 has 15 residues. Trimming cost V 5 bases and J 8 bases; bases outside gene matches: 8. The CDR3 region is CASSLQGDVDSPLHF. CDR3 nucleotides: TGTGCCAGCAGCCTACAGGGGGACGTTGATTCACCCCTCCACTTT. Full variable domain (remainder filled in from reference TRBV7-3 and TRBJ1-6): GAGVSQTPSNKVTEKGKYVELRCDPISGHTALYWYRQSLGQGPEFLIYFQGTGAADDSGLPNDRFFAVRPEGSVSTLKIQRTERGDSAVYLCASSLQGDVDSPLHFGNGTRLTVT.

This chain connects TRBV6-6 to TRBJ2-2; D remains unclear. Per germline, CDR1 MNHNY and CDR2 SVGAGI (reference sequence). The V end lost 2 bases, the J end lost 3 bases, and 4 bases lay between the germline ends. The CDR3 runs to 13 residues. As DNA, the CDR3 is TGTGCCAGCAGTTACATATACACCGGGGAGCTGTTTTTT. Its translation: CASSYIYTGELFF.

As to this clone: It differs at one base from a far larger clone, so likely a read error. The chain couples TRBV5-6 to TRBJ1-2, with a possible D match to TRBD1 (6 bases). This CDR3 has 14 residues. CDR1 and CDR2 from the germline V gene are SGHDT and YYEEEE. V was pared by 4 bases and J by 8 bases, with 18 bases between. The CDR3 spells CASSLGGGYTGYTF. The CDR3, as DNA: TGTGCCAGCAGCCTCGGAGGGGGTTACACAGGCTACACCTTC.

V is TRBV5-6 and J is TRBJ2-3, with D possibly being TRBD2 (6 bases). Germline assignment: CDR1 SGHDT and CDR2 YYEEEE. The CDR3 length is 15 residues. V lost 3 bases, J lost 2 bases, and 13 bases lay in between. CDR3 amino acids: CASSSLAVLTDTQYF. CDR3 nucleotide sequence: TGTGCCAGCAGCTCTTTAGCGGTACTCACAGATACGCAGTATTTT.